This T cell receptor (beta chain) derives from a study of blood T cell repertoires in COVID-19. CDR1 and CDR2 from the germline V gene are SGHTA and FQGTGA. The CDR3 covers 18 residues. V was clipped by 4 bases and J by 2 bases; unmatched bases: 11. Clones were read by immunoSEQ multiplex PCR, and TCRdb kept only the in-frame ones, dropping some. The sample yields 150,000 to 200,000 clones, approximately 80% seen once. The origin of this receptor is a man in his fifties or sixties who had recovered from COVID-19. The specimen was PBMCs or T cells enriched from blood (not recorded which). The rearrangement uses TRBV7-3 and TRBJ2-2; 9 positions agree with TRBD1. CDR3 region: CASSWPRGQGINTGELFF. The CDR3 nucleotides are TGTGCCAGCAGCTGGCCACGGGGACAGGGAATAAACACCGGGGAGCTGTTTTTT.